This TCR beta chain was found in a study of cytomegalovirus exposure and HLA in healthy donors (dated by TCRdb to about 2017). About the full investigation: The 500 to 800 repertoires of the first cohort and the 120 or so validation repertoires were produced on the same platform, according to a later analysis. To predict cytomegalovirus infection status, the study brought together high-throughput TCR immunosequencing, statistical association of individual TCRs with disease status, and machine learning. The aim of the study was to test whether cataloging public T cell receptors could identify signatures of past pathogen exposure. A separate validation cohort of 100 to 150 different subjects was used in addition to the roughly 700-subject first cohort. Findings and caveats that apply to the study as a whole: Of the cluster scores, roughly 95% were above 0 in a later analysis, which found that TCRs clustered in the first cohort also tended to co-occur in the 120 validation repertoires. In vitro tests confirmed that three of the cytomegalovirus-associated TCR beta chains recognize cytomegalovirus antigens. It was suggested by the authors that the approach could potentially be generalized to other disease states and immunological phenotypes. In both the original and validation cohorts, the classifier was reported to diagnose cytomegalovirus status with high specificity and sensitivity. Most TCR sequences were observed very rarely across donors, whereas some public TCRs were present in many individuals. In the study, 150 to 200 TCR beta chains were listed as associated with cytomegalovirus. All 120 or so repertoires were used to score co-occurrence in the validation cohort in a later analysis, because that analysis had no HLA typing for the cohort.

Donors formed part of the validation cohort, which comprised fewer than 150 subjects and was distinct from the first cohort of 666 subjects. The CDR3 holds 15 amino acids from the cysteine to the phenylalanine. The only DNA kept is the CDR3, 45 bases in frame from the first base. The junction shows trimming of 1 base on V and 4 bases on J, plus 13 bases between the germline ends. The germline V gene yields MNHNS for CDR1 and SASEGT for CDR2. Library preparation was by the immunoSEQ multiplex PCR assay. The study's processing was this. A statistical classification framework was developed to diagnose cytomegalovirus status using the catalog of TCR beta chain sequences. The table was pulled from immuneACCESS by TCRdb, which kept in-frame rearrangements only. Such tables lose some clones; where checked, under half of the loss comes from unresolved V genes, and the rest has no known cause. V, J and clone size were drawn from that table, and D and trimming were deduced from the DNA. In this sample the table shows about 190,000 clones, around 81% of which occur a single time. Roughly 2.8% of the sample is taken by the ten largest.

On this clone itself: Its specific antigen is unknown. Base qualities are not at hand, and no much larger clone is one base apart.

Material: PBMCs. This receptor was identified in a woman in her late teens or twenties in good health and CMV-seropositive. In this chain, TRBV6-1 is recombined with TRBJ1-1; TRBD1 might be the D gene, on 6 matching bases. CDR3 region: CASSEDGGRSTEAFF. Read as DNA, the sequence is TGTGCCAGCAGTGAAGACGGGGGGCGATCCACTGAAGCTTTCTTT.